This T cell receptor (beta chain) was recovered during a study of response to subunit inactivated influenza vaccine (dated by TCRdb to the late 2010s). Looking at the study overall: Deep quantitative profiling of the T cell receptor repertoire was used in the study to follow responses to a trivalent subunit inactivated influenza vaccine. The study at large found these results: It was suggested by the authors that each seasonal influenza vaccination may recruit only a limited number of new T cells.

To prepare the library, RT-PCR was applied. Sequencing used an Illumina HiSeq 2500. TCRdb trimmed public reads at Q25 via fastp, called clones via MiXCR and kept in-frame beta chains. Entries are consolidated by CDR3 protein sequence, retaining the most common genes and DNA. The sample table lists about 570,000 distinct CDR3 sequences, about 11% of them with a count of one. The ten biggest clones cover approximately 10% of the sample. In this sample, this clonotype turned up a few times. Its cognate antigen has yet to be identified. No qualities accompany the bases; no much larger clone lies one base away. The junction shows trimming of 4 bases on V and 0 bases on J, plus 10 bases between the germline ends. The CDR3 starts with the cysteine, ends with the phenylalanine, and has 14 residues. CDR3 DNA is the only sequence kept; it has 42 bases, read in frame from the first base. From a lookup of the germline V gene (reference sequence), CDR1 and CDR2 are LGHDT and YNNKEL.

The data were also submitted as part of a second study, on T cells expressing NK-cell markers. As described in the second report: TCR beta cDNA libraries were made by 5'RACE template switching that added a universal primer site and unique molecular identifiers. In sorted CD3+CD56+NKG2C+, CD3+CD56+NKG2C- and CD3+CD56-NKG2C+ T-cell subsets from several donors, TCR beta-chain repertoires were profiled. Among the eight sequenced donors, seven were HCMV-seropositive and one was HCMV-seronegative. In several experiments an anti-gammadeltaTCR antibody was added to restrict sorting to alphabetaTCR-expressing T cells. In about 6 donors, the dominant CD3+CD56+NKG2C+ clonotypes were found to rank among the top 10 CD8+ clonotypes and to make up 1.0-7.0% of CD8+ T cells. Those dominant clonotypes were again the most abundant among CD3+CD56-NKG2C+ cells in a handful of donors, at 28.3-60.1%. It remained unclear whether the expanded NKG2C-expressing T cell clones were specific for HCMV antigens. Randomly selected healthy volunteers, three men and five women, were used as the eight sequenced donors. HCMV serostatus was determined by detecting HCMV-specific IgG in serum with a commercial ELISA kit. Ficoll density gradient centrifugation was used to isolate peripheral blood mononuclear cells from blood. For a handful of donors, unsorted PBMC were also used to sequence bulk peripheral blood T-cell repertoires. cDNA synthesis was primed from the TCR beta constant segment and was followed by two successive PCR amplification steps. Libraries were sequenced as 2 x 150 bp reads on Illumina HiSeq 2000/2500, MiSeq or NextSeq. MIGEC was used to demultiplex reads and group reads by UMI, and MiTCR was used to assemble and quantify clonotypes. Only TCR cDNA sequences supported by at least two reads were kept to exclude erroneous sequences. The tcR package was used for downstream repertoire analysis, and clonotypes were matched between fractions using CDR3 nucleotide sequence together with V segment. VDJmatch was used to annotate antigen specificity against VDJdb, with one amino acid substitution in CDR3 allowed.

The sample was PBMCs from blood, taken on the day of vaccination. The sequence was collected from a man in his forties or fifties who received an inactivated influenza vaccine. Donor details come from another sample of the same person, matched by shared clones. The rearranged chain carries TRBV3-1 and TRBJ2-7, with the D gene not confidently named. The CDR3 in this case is CASSLSTNSYEQYF. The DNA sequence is TGTGCCAGCAGCCTTTCCACGAACTCCTACGAGCAGTACTTC.